This T cell receptor (beta chain) was sequenced in a study of metastatic and nonmetastatic thyroid tumors. Study-wide context: Repertoires were compared across blood and tumor or nodule tissue from malignant and benign thyroid patients. Study findings and constraints: Reports indicated that malignant thyroid tumors showed significantly higher TCR beta diversity than benign nodules did, in blood and tumor.

In the source study's methods: Researchers built a distant-metastasis classifier for papillary thyroid cancer that drew on CDR3 differences across clinicopathological groups. TCRdb reprocessed the PCR reads via MiXCR. Here the V and J calls rest on TCRdb's processing, not on the authors' analysis. The sample carries some 25,000 clones, approximately 20% recorded once. Every patient underwent thyroid surgery untreated. CDR1 and CDR2 from the germline V gene are MDHEN and SYDVKM. This CDR3 has 15 amino acids. A note on this clone: Its target is not known. Since no conserved phenylalanine or tryptophan closes the CDR3, a read error is the likely cause.

The genes are TRBV28 and TRBJ1-2, with D uncertain. Specimen: blood. The receptor was derived from a male donor with papillary thyroid cancer or a benign thyroid nodule (not recorded which). Some clones in this sample may be carry-over from other donors' samples. The CDR3 region is CASSLSVVANSGYTL. The DNA of the CDR3 is TGTGCCAGCAGTTTATCCGTGGTAGCTAACTCTGGCTACACCTTA.